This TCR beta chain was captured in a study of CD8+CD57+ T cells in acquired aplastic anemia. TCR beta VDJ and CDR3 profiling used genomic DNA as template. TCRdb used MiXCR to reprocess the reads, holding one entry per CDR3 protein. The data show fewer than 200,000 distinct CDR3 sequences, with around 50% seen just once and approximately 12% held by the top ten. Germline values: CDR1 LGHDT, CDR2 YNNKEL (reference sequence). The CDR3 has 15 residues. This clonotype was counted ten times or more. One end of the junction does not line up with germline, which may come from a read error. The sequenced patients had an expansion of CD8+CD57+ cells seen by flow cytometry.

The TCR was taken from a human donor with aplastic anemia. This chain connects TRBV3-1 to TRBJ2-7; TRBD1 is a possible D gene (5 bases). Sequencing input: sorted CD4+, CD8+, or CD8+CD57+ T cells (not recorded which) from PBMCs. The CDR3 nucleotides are TGTGCCAGCAGCCAAGCCAGGGCGTTCTCCAACGAGCAGTACTTC. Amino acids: CASSQARAFSNEQYF.